The rows below give T cell receptor beta chains drawn from one sample of a study of beta chain features in type 1 diabetes. Repertoires were generated with immunoSEQ multiplex PCR, while TCRdb's copy carries only in-frame clones and drops some. The table shows roughly 290,000 clones, with about 7.8% occurring only once. Material: central memory CD4+ T cells from blood. All receptors come from a young woman in good health. CDR3s include the opening cysteine and the closing phenylalanine or tryptophan. Each record gives: J gene, V gene, clone size, D gene, CDR3 length, CDR3 DNA, CDR3 protein. A D gene is named only where the DNA matches it firmly. Only some rows state a clone size, as once, few, many or a class for expanded clones.

TRBJ2-3,TRBV15,-,-,16,TGTGCCACCAGCAGGATAAGGACAGCTAGCACAGATACGCAGTATTTT,CATSRIRTASTDTQYF
TRBJ2-1,TRBV19,-,TRBD1,17,TGTGCCAGTAGTATAAACACCGGGACAGGGGCCTACAATGAGCAGTTCTTC,CASSINTGTGAYNEQFF
TRBJ2-2,TRBV7-8,few,TRBD1,17,TGTGCCAGCAGCCCGATAGGGGGCACGGCGAACACCGGGGAGCTGTTTTTT,CASSPIGGTANTGELFF
TRBJ2-1,TRBV7-2,-,-,14,TGTGCCAGCCATTCGCCCATCACCATCAATGAGCAGTTCTTC,CASHSPITINEQFF
TRBJ2-3,TRBV18,-,-,17,TGTGCCAGCTCACCACCGCAGGCACACACACTCCCAGATACGCAGTATTTT,CASSPPQAHTLPDTQYF
TRBJ2-2,TRBV7-2,-,-,17,TGTGCCAGCAGCCACCCACCGGGACGCCCGAACACCGGGGAGCTGTTTTTT,CASSHPPGRPNTGELFF
TRBJ2-3,TRBV5-1,few,-,15,TGCGCCAGCAGCCCTGGCCTAGGCCGCACAGATACGCAGTATTTT,CASSPGLGRTDTQYF
TRBJ2-1,TRBV5-1,few,-,15,TGCGCCAGCCAACGTGGGGGACCCCTTGAGAATGAGCAGTTCTTC,CASQRGGPLENEQFF
TRBJ1-1,TRBV11-2,-,-,15,TGTGCCAGCAGCCACCTATACAAAGGGAACACTGAAGCTTTCTTT,CASSHLYKGNTEAFF
TRBJ2-5,TRBV2,few,-,12,TGTGCCAGTACCCAGGGCCAAGAGACCCAGTACTTC,CASTQGQETQYF